The entry that follows covers one T cell receptor beta chain sequence. The data belong to a study of T cell responses to AZD1222 COVID-19 vaccine. Here immunoSEQ multiplex PCR was the method, and the copy in TCRdb shows in-frame clones only, minus some. The sample holds roughly 120,000 clones, roughly 90% seen once. The CDR3 runs 16 residues. Germline CDR1 is KGHSH and CDR2 is LQKENI. V was trimmed by 2 bases and J by 0 bases, leaving 13 bases between them. Source: peripheral blood, taken on day 0 of MenACWY control vaccination. The clonotype comes from an adult in good health. V is TRBV18 and J is TRBJ1-1; D remains ambiguous. CDR3 protein: CASSPVSGSLNTEAFF. In DNA form, the CDR3 reads TGTGCCAGCTCACCAGTCTCGGGCAGCTTGAACACTGAAGCTTTCTTT.